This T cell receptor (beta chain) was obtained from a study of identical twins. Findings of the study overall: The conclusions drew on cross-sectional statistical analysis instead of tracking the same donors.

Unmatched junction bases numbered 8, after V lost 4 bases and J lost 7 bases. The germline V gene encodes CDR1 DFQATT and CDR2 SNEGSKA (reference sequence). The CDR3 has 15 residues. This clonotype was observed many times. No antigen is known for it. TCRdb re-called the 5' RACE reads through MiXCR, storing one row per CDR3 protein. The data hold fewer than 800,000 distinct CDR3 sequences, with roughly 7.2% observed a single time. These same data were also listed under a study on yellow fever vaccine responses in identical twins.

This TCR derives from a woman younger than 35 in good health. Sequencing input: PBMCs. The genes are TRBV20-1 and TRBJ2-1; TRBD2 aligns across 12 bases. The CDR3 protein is CSATPGLAGKNEQFF. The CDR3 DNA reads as TGCAGTGCTACCCCTGGACTAGCGGGAAAGAATGAGCAGTTCTTC.